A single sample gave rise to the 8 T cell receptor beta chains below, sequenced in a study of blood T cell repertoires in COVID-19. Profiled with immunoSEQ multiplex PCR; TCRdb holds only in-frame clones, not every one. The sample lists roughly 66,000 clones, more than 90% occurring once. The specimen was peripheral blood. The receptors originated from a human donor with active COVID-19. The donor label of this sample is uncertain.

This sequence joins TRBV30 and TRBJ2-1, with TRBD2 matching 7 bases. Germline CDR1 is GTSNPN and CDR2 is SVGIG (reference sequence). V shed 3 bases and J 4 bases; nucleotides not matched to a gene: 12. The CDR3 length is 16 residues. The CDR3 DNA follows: TGTGCCTGGAGGCCCCCTGGGGCGGGAGCATACAATGAGCAGTTCTTC. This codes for CAWRPPGAGAYNEQFF.

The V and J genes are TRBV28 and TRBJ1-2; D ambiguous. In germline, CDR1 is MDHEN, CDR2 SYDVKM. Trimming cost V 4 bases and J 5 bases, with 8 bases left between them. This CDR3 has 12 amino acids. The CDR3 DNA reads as TGTGCCAGCAGTTATGGCCCATATGGCTACACCTTC. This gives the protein CASSYGPYGYTF.

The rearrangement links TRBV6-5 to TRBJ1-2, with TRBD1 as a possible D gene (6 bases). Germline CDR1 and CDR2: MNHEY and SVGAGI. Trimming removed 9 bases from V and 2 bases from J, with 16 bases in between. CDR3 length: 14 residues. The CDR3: CASLEQGRNYGYTF. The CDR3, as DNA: TGTGCCAGTTTGGAACAGGGACGGAACTATGGCTACACCTTC.

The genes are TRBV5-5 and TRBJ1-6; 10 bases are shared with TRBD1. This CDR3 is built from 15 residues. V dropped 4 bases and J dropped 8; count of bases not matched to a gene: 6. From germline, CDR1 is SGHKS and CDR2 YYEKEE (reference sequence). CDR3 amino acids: CASSRPGTGDSPLHF. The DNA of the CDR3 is TGTGCCAGCAGCCGCCCCGGGACAGGGGATTCACCCCTCCACTTT.

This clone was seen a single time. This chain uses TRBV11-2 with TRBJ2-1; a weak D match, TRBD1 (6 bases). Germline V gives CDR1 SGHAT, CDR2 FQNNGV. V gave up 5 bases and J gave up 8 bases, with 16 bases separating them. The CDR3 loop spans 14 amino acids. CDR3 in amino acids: CASSPGQMRDEQFF. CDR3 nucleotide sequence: TGTGCCAGCAGCCCAGGACAGATGAGGGATGAGCAGTTCTTC.

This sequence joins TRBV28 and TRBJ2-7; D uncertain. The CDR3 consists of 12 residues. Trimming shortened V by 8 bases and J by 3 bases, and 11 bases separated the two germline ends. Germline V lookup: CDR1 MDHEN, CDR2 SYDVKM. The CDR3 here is CASHRQNYEQYF. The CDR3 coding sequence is TGTGCCAGCCACCGCCAGAACTACGAGCAGTACTTC.

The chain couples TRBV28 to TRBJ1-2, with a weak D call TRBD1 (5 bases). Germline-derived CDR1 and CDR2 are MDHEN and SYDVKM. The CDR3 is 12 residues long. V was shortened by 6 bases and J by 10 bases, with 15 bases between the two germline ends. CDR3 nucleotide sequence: TGTGCCAGCAGGCCCACGGGACTACCCTACACCTTC. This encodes CASRPTGLPYTF.

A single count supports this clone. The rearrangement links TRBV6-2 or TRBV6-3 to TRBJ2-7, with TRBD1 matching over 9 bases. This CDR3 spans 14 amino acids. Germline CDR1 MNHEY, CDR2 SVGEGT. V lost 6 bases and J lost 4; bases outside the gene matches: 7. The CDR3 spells CASSPRDRVYEQYF. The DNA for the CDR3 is TGTGCCAGCAGCCCCAGGGACAGGGTATACGAGCAGTACTTC.